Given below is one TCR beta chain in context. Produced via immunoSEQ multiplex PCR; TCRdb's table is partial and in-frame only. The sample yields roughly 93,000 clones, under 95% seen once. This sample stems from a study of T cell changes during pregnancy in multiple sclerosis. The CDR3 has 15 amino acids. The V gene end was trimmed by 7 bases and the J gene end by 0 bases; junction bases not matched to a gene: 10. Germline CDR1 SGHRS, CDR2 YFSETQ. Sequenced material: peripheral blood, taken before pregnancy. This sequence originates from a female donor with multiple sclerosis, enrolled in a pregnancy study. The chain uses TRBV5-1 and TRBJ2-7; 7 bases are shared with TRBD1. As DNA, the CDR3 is TGCGCCAGCCATCCTCCGACAGGGACCTCCTACGAGCAGTACTTC. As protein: CASHPPTGTSYEQYF. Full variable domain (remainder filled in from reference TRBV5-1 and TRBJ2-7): KAGVTQTPRYLIKTRGQQVTLSCSPISGHRSVSWYQQTPGQGLQFLFEYFSETQRNKGNFPGRFSGRQFSNSRSEMNVSTLELGDSALYLCASHPPTGTSYEQYFGPGTRLTVT.